The 27 T cell receptor beta chains given below trace back to one sample, sequenced in a study of T cells in Graves' hyperthyroidism and ophthalmopathy (dated by TCRdb to about 2019). Library construction relied on multiplex PCR. Sequencing was carried out with an Illumina HiSeq 2000. Amplification of TCR beta CDR3 regions was carried out from RNA transcripts. For the first round of RT-PCR on the TCR CDR3, the HTBI primer set was used together with the Qiagen OneStep RT-PCR kit. The public reads were quality trimmed at Q25 with fastp and then assembled into clones with MiXCR by TCRdb, keeping productive beta chains. Rows matching on CDR3 protein sequence are summarized as one entry with the most common DNA and genes. The sample contains 330,000 or so distinct CDR3 sequences, around a sixth of them found a single time. In total, the top ten clones hold about 14% of the sample. Input material: blood. The receptors were sampled from a woman aged 40 to 49 with Graves' ophthalmopathy.

This clonotype has ten or more counts. The chain couples TRBV20-1 to TRBJ2-5; TRBD1 aligns across 10 bases. Germline trimming cut 4 bases from V and 5 bases from J; bases unmatched to any gene: 10. Germline CDR1 reads DFQATT; CDR2 reads SNEGSKA (reference sequence). This CDR3 region has 15 residues. The CDR3: CSANPRQGAGETQYF. For the CDR3, the DNA is TGCAGTGCTAACCCGAGACAGGGGGCGGGGGAGACCCAGTACTTC.

This clonotype was seen at least ten times. The V call is TRBV28, the J call TRBJ1-2, with TRBD1 identical over 7 bases. CDR3 length: 14 amino acids. CDR1 and CDR2 from the germline V gene are MDHEN and SYDVKM. With 6 bases clipped from V and 4 bases from J, the junction kept 8 bases outside the gene matches. This CDR3 is CASRTQGFPYGYTF. The CDR3 coding sequence is TGTGCCAGCAGGACACAGGGGTTCCCCTATGGCTACACCTTC.

This clonotype has only a few counts. The chain employs TRBV4-1 and TRBJ1-2; TRBD1 is a possible D gene (5 bases). With 1 base removed from V and 7 bases from J, the gap between germline ends came to 19 bases. This CDR3 contains 16 residues. Germline-derived CDR1 and CDR2 are MGHRA and YSYEKL. In nucleotides, the CDR3 is TGCGCCAGCAGCCAAGTCCCCATTGCGGGGACGGGTGGCTACACCTTC. Protein product: CASSQVPIAGTGGYTF.

At least ten counts were recorded for this clonotype. The chain has TRBV12-3 or TRBV12-4 and TRBJ2-7; possible D gene TRBD1, 6 bases. The germline V and J ends were trimmed by 5 bases and 5 bases, with 10 bases remaining between them. The CDR3 covers 12 residues. The CDR3, as DNA: TGTGCCAGCAGTGCAGGGGACCACGAGCAGTACTTC. This gives the protein CASSAGDHEQYF.

This clonotype was seen ten or more times. CDR3 loop: CASSYSKVAGTGNTIYF. In DNA, the CDR3 is TGTGCCAGCAGTTACTCGAAAGTAGCCGGAACTGGAAACACCATATATTTT. The chain recombines TRBV6-2 or TRBV6-3 with TRBJ1-3; D gene unclear. The V end was cut by 0 bases, the J end by 2 bases, with 14 bases between. The CDR3 loop spans 17 amino acids. Per the germline V gene, CDR1 is MNHEY and CDR2 is SVGEGT.

This clonotype has at least ten counts. The chain has TRBV10-1 and TRBJ2-2; no clear D gene. Looked up from germline, CDR1 is WNHNN and CDR2 is SYGVQD (reference sequence). V was trimmed by 1 base and J by 7 bases, leaving 10 bases between them. The CDR3 extends over 14 amino acids. CDR3 residues: CASSEYKWHGELFF. The CDR3 coding sequence is TGCGCCAGCAGTGAGTACAAGTGGCACGGGGAGCTGTTTTTT.

This clonotype was observed many times. The rearrangement uses TRBV2 and TRBJ1-2, with D perhaps matching TRBD1 (5 bases). The CDR3 is made up of 13 amino acids. Germline lookup yields CDR1 SNHLY and CDR2 FYNNEI. The V gene lost 6 bases and the J gene lost 4 bases, with 12 bases spanning the gap. The CDR3: CASRGLQGYGYTF. In nucleotides, the CDR3 is TGTGCCAGCAGAGGACTTCAGGGCTATGGCTACACCTTC. Combining the CDR3 with reference TRBV2 and TRBJ1-2 gives the whole variable domain EPEVTQTPSHQVTQMGQEVILRCVPISNHLYFYWYRQILGQKVEFLVSFYNNEISEKSEIFDDQFSVERPDGSNFTLKIRSTKLEDSAMYFCASRGLQGYGYTFGSGTRLTVV.

This clonotype was seen at least ten times. The chain employs TRBV28 and TRBJ1-1, with 8 nucleotides matching TRBD1. From germline, CDR1 is MDHEN and CDR2 SYDVKM. The CDR3 spans 15 residues. With 7 bases clipped from V and 3 bases from J, the junction kept 10 bases outside the gene matches. Here the CDR3 reads CASTILQGGDTEAFF. In nucleotides, the CDR3 is TGTGCCAGCACCATTTTACAGGGGGGGGACACTGAAGCTTTCTTT.

This clonotype has a count of ten or more. The chain joins TRBV11-1 to TRBJ2-1; TRBD2 matches at 14 bases. The V gene end was trimmed by 3 bases and the J gene end by 8 bases; junction bases not matched to a gene: 6. Germline assignment: CDR1 SGHAT and CDR2 FQDESV (reference sequence). CDR3 size: 16 residues. This CDR3 reads CASSFSGLAGVDEQFF. CDR3 nucleotide sequence: TGTGCCAGCAGCTTTTCGGGACTAGCGGGAGTCGATGAGCAGTTCTTC. Full variable domain (remainder filled in from reference TRBV11-1 and TRBJ2-1): EAEVAQSPRYKITEKSQAVAFWCDPISGHATLYWYRQILGQGPELLVQFQDESVVDDSQLPKDRFSAERLKGVDSTLKIQPAELGDSAMYLCASSFSGLAGVDEQFFGPGTRLTVL.

This clonotype was detected only a few times. The chain joins TRBV4-2 to TRBJ1-5; D might be TRBD1 (6 bases). The CDR3 runs 19 residues. CDR1 is LGHNA, CDR2 YNFKEQ, per germline. The ends were cut back, 4 bases at V and 4 bases at J, with 26 bases in the middle. DNA for the CDR3: TGTGCCAGCAGCCTTCAACCTGATCAGGGGCCCACACCAAATCAGCCCCAGCATTTT. It is translated as CASSLQPDQGPTPNQPQHF.

This clonotype has more than one count but fewer than ten. The rearrangement links TRBV5-5 to TRBJ2-2; 10 bases map to TRBD2. V lost 0 bases to trimming and J lost 5 bases; unmatched junction nucleotides: 4. The V gene's germline CDR1 is SGHKS and CDR2 YYEKEE (reference sequence). The CDR3 is 16 amino acids. CDR3 in amino acids: CASSLGGLAETGELFF. The CDR3 nucleotides read TGTGCCAGCAGCTTGGGAGGACTAGCGGAAACCGGGGAGCTGTTTTTT. The full variable domain, in which reference TRBV5-5 and TRBJ2-2 provide the parts outside the CDR3, is DAGVTQSPTHLIKTRGQQVTLRCSPISGHKSVSWYQQVLGQGPQFIFQYYEKEERGRGNFPDRFSARQFPNYSSELNVNALLLGDSALYLCASSLGGLAETGELFFGEGSRLTVL.

This clonotype was observed many times. This sequence joins TRBV6-5 and TRBJ2-7; no firm D call. V was pared by 2 bases and J by 7 bases, with 9 bases between. CDR3 size: 12 residues. Germline V gene lookup returns CDR1 MNHEY and CDR2 SVGAGI. The CDR3 loop reads CASSYVGEEQYF. In DNA, the CDR3 is TGTGCCAGCAGTTACGTAGGTGAAGAGCAGTACTTC.

The rearrangement links TRBV28 to TRBJ2-7, with D unresolved. The germline V gene has CDR1 MDHEN and CDR2 SYDVKM. The germline V and J ends were trimmed by 7 bases and 0 bases, with 16 bases remaining between them. The CDR3 sequence is 15 residues long. This chain's CDR3 is CASIKGRRASYEQYF. The CDR3 nucleotides read TGTGCCAGCATTAAGGGCCGTCGCGCCTCCTACGAGCAGTACTTC.

Here the CDR3 DNA reads TGTGCCAGCAGTTTGTCGGCAGTGAAGACCCAGTACTTC. Translation: CASSLSAVKTQYF. V usage is TRBV28 and J usage is TRBJ2-5; no definite D call. CDR3 length: 13 residues. Germline V gene lookup returns CDR1 MDHEN and CDR2 SYDVKM. Trimming removed 3 bases at V and 6 bases at J, with 11 bases between. Using reference TRBV28 and TRBJ2-5 for the parts outside the CDR3, the full variable domain is DVKVTQSSRYLVKRTGEKVFLECVQDMDHENMFWYRQDPGLGLRLIYFSYDVKMKEKGDIPEGYSVSREKKERFSLILESASTNQTSMYLCASSLSAVKTQYFGPGTRLLVL.

This chain connects TRBV7-2 to TRBJ1-5; 7 bases agree with TRBD1. The length of the CDR3 is 14 residues. V trimming: 7 bases; J trimming: 6 bases; junction bases outside the gene matches: 9. Germline V gene lookup returns CDR1 SGHTA and CDR2 FQGNSA. CDR3 residues: CASTRQGLSQPQHF. The CDR3 bases are TGTGCCAGCACCCGACAGGGACTTAGTCAGCCCCAGCATTTT.

This clonotype was detected many times. The rearrangement joins TRBV20-1 to TRBJ1-1; D not resolved. The CDR3 extends over 15 amino acids. Trimming took 3 bases from V and 1 from J, leaving 15 bases between them. Germline V gene lookup returns CDR1 DFQATT and CDR2 SNEGSKA (reference sequence). As DNA, the CDR3 is TGCAGTGCTAGCCCGCCCCCGGGCTGGAACACTGAAGCTTTCTTT. Protein product: CSASPPPGWNTEAFF.

This clonotype was detected a few times. The rearrangement links TRBV19 to TRBJ1-1; possible D gene TRBD1, 5 bases. Germline V gene sequence: CDR1 LNHDA, CDR2 SQIVND (reference sequence). The CDR3 is made up of 14 amino acids. The V end was cut by 3 bases, the J end by 3 bases, with 11 bases between. CDR3 nucleotides: TGTGCCAGTAGTATGGGCAGGGTTGACACTGAAGCTTTCTTT. This translates into CASSMGRVDTEAFF.

This clonotype was seen ten or more times. The chain recombines TRBV20-1 with TRBJ2-7; 13 bases are shared with TRBD2. Germline V gene lookup returns CDR1 DFQATT and CDR2 SNEGSKA (reference sequence). CDR3 length: 16 amino acids. Trimming took 0 bases from V and 4 from J; bases not matched to a gene: 6. CDR3 bases: TGCAGTGCTAGAGATGAGACTAGCGGGAGGTTATACGAGCAGTACTTC. This codes for CSARDETSGRLYEQYF.

V is TRBV2 and J is TRBJ1-5; 8 bases are a match to TRBD1. The CDR3 spans 15 residues. Trimming at V came to 5 bases and at J to 5 bases, leaving 8 bases not matched to a gene. Germline CDR1 SNHLY, CDR2 FYNNEI. CDR3 bases: TGTGCCAGCAGTAGAACAGGGGGAGTCCATCAGCCCCAGCATTTT. As protein: CASSRTGGVHQPQHF.

This clonotype has a count of ten or more. This chain connects TRBV7-9 to TRBJ2-2, with TRBD2 matching over 7 bases. The CDR3 is 14 amino acids. V shed 4 bases, J shed 6 bases, and the junction held 5 bases outside the gene matches. Per the germline V gene, CDR1 is SEHNR and CDR2 is FQNEAQ (reference sequence). As DNA, the CDR3 is TGTGCCAGCAGCTCCTTAGCGGGTGCCGGGGAGCTGTTTTTT. Translation gives CASSSLAGAGELFF. The full variable domain, completed using reference TRBV7-9 and TRBJ2-2, is DTGVSQNPRHKITKRGQNVTFRCDPISEHNRLYWYRQTLGQGPEFLTYFQNEAQLEKSRLLSDRFSAERPKGSFSTLEIQRTEQGDSAMYLCASSSLAGAGELFFGEGSRLTVL.

This clonotype has ten or more counts. The chain has TRBV6-4 and TRBJ2-7; either TRBD1 or TRBD2 may fit D (6 bases each). Germline V CDR1 and CDR2: MRHNA, SNTAGT. The CDR3 is made up of 17 amino acids. V shed 2 bases and J shed 2 bases, with 19 bases lying between them. CDR3 DNA: TGTGCCAGCAGTGACCCCGTTGGGGGGCTAAGTACCTACGAGCAGTACTTC. Its protein is CASSDPVGGLSTYEQYF.

This clonotype was recorded at least ten times. The chain combines TRBV6-1 with TRBJ1-6; maybe TRBD1 (6 bases). Trimming took 7 bases from V and 9 from J, leaving 16 bases between them. Germline values: CDR1 MNHNS, CDR2 SASEGT. The CDR3 contains 14 residues. The CDR3 DNA is TGTGCCAGCACCAACCCCGCAGGGGTTTCACCCCTCCACTTT. This sequence encodes CASTNPAGVSPLHF.

This clonotype was counted many times. The rearrangement uses TRBV6-1 and TRBJ2-7, with 9 bases aligning to TRBD1. Germline-derived CDR1 and CDR2 are MNHNS and SASEGT. CDR3 length: 14 amino acids. V lost 6 bases, J lost 5 bases, and 8 bases stayed unmatched. The CDR3 DNA reads TGTGCCAGCAGGACCTCGGGACAGGGCCACGAGCAGTACTTC. This encodes CASRTSGQGHEQYF.

This clonotype was recorded many times. The chain joins TRBV7-9 to TRBJ2-7; 9 bases agree with TRBD1. CDR1 and CDR2 from the germline V gene are SEHNR and FQNEAQ (reference sequence). The CDR3 runs to 18 residues. The V and J ends lost 4 bases and 6 bases, in that order; junction bases with no gene match: 19. The CDR3 region has the DNA TGTGCCAGCAGCTCCCTCCCGGGACAGGGTCACGGGGTTGCCGAGCAGTACTTC. It translates to CASSSLPGQGHGVAEQYF.

This clonotype has ten or more counts. The chain joins TRBV4-1 to TRBJ1-5; 9 bases match TRBD1. The germline V gene encodes CDR1 MGHRA and CDR2 YSYEKL. The CDR3 has 16 amino acids. Germline trimming cut 1 base from V and 5 bases from J; bases unmatched to any gene: 6. This chain's CDR3 is CASSQAGTGIDQPQHF. In nucleotides, the CDR3 is TGCGCCAGCAGCCAAGCCGGGACAGGGATCGATCAGCCCCAGCATTTT.

This clonotype was seen ten or more times. The gene calls are TRBV4-1 and TRBJ2-5; 9 bases map to TRBD1. CDR1 and CDR2 (germline): MGHRA, YSYEKL. The trim removed 0 bases at V and 5 bases at J, leaving 4 bases unmatched. The length of the CDR3 is 15 residues. The DNA for the CDR3 is TGCGCCAGCAGCCAAGAGGGACAGGGTGGGGAGACCCAGTACTTC. Amino acids: CASSQEGQGGETQYF.

This chain links TRBV7-9 with TRBJ1-3; D is ambiguous. CDR3 length: 13 amino acids. V lost 7 bases to trimming and J lost 1 base, with 8 bases between them. CDR1 and CDR2 (germline): SEHNR, FQNEAQ (reference sequence). CDR3 DNA: TGTGCCAGCATCAGGAGTTCTGGAAACACCATATATTTT. The encoded protein is CASIRSSGNTIYF.